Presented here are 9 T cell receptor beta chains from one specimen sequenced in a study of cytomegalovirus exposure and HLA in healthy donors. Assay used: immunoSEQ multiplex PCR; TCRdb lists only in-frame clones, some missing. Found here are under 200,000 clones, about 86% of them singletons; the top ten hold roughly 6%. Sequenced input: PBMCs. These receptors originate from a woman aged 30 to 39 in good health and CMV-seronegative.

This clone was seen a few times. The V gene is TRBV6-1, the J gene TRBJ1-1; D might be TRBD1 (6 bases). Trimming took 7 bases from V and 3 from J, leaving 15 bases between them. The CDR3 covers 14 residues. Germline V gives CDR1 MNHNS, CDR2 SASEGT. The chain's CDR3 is CASTLDRPYTEAFF. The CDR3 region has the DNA TGTGCCAGCACCTTAGACAGGCCTTACACTGAAGCTTTCTTT.

CDR3 sequence (DNA): TGTGCCAGCAGCCCGTTGGGTGTGGGGCCGGACTATGGCTACACCTTC. It specifies CASSPLGVGPDYGYTF. This chain uses TRBV5-6 with TRBJ1-2; TRBD1 might be the D (5 bases). V was trimmed by 4 bases and J by 3 bases, leaving 19 bases between them. In germline, CDR1 is SGHDT, CDR2 YYEEEE. The CDR3 has 16 amino acids.

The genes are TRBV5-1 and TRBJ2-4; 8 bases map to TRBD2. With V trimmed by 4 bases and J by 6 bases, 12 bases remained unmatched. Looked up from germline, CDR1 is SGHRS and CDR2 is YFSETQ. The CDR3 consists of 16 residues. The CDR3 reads CASSLRSGGGGNIQYF. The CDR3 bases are TGCGCCAGCAGCCTCCGTTCGGGAGGGGGGGGAAACATTCAGTACTTC.

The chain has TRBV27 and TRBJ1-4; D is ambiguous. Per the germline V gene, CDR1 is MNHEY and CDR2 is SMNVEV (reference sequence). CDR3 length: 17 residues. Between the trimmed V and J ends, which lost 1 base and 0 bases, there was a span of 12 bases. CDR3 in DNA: TGTGCCAGCAGTTTATTTCGGGGAAGTGCAACTAATGAAAAACTGTTTTTT. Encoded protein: CASSLFRGSATNEKLFF.

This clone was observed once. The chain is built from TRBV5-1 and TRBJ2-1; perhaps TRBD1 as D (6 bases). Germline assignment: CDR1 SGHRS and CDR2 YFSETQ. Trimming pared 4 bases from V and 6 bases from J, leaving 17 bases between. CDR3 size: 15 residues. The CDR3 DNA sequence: TGCGCCAGCAGCCCAGTAATCAGGGGTAGCAATGAGCAGTTCTTC. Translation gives CASSPVIRGSNEQFF.

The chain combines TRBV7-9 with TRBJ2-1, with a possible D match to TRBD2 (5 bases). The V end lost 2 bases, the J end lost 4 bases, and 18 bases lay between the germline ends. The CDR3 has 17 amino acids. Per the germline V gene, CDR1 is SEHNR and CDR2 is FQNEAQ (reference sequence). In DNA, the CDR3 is TGTGCCAGCAGCTTATGGCTAGCCCATGAGGGTTACAATGAGCAGTTCTTC. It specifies CASSLWLAHEGYNEQFF.

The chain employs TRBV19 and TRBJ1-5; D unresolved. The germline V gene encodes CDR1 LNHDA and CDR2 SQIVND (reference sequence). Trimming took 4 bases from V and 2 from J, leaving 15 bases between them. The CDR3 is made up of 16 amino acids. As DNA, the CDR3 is TGTGCCAGTAGTACGTCTTCAGGTTCGCGCAATCAGCCCCAGCATTTT. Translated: CASSTSSGSRNQPQHF.

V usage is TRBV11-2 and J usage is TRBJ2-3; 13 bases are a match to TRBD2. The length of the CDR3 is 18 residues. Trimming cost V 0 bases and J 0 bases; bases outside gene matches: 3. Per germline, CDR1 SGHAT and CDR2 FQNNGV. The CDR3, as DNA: TGTGCCAGCAGCTTAGACGGACTAGCGGGGGCTAGCACAGATACGCAGTATTTT. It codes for CASSLDGLAGASTDTQYF.

This CDR3 reads CASSLETGVTGELFF. The CDR3 region has the DNA TGTGCCAGCAGTTTGGAGACAGGGGTTACCGGGGAGCTGTTTTTT. The chain combines TRBV27 with TRBJ2-2, with 8 positions matching TRBD1. Trimming cost V 3 bases and J 5 bases; bases outside gene matches: 5. The germline gives CDR1 MNHEY, CDR2 SMNVEV (reference sequence). The CDR3 consists of 15 residues.